The 7 T cell receptor beta chains below come from one sample, sequenced in a study of regulatory T cells in long-lasting Graves disease. Building the TCR beta libraries relied on iRepertoire HTBI primers, and CDR3 regions underwent Arm-PCR. TCRdb used MiXCR to reprocess the multiplex PCR reads, holding one entry per CDR3 protein. Of about 350,000 distinct CDR3 sequences in the sample, 15% to 20% were seen once. Documented time point: newly diagnosed GD, antithyroid drugs for less than 3 months. Scientists built the TCR library using RNA that was extracted from PBMCs. These data were likewise used in another study, on T cells in Graves' hyperthyroidism and ophthalmopathy.

The specimen was peripheral blood mononuclear cells (PBMCs), collected at new diagnosis, from a patient treated with antithyroid drugs. All receptors derive from a woman in her late teens or twenties with Graves disease.

As to this clonotype: Sequence at one end of the junction differs from germline and may be a read error. This chain joins TRBV24-1 and TRBJ1-3; D remains ambiguous. CDR1 and CDR2 (germline): KGHDR, SFDVKD. This CDR3 is built from 14 residues. DNA of the CDR3: TGTCCCACCAGTGCGGGTTATTCTGGAAACACCATATATTTT. Protein sequence: CPTSAGYSGNTIYF.

This clonotype has a handful of counts. The rearrangement links TRBV6-2 or TRBV6-3 to TRBJ1-4; D might be TRBD1 (6 bases). This CDR3 has 13 amino acids. Germline V gene sequence: CDR1 MNHEY, CDR2 SVGEGT. Trimming shortened V by 2 bases and J by 10 bases, and 11 bases separated the two germline ends. The CDR3 DNA sequence: TGTGCCAGCAGTTACGCTACAGGGTCAAAACTGTTTTTT. Protein product: CASSYATGSKLFF.

This clonotype was found a few times. This chain joins TRBV7-2 and TRBJ2-2; unclear D gene. The CDR3 totals 18 residues. The V end lost 2 bases, the J end lost 5 bases, and 21 bases lay between the germline ends. From germline, CDR1 is SGHTA and CDR2 FQGNSA. This CDR3 reads CASSLPLFGQEITGELFF. CDR3 nucleotide sequence: TGTGCCAGCAGCTTACCTCTCTTCGGGCAGGAGATTACCGGGGAGCTGTTTTTT.

This clonotype came up many times. The chain employs TRBV30 and TRBJ1-1; weak D call: TRBD1 (6 bases). Germline V gives CDR1 GTSNPN, CDR2 SVGIG (reference sequence). With 4 bases removed from V and 1 base from J, the gap between germline ends came to 16 bases. There are 15 residues in the CDR3. The CDR3 is CAWTSGAPANTEAFF. CDR3 DNA: TGTGCCTGGACCTCAGGGGCCCCGGCGAACACTGAAGCTTTCTTT.

The chain uses TRBV6-2 or TRBV6-3 and TRBJ2-1, with D possibly being TRBD1 or TRBD2 (5 bases each). CDR1 is MNHEY and CDR2 is SVGEGT in the germline V gene. The CDR3 runs 14 residues. V lost 4 bases and J 4 bases, leaving 11 bases between the germline ends. The DNA for the CDR3 is TGTGCCAGCAGTTTCGGGACGCAATACAATGAGCAGTTCTTC. Translating it yields CASSFGTQYNEQFF.

This clonotype was seen a handful of times. CDR3 sequence reads: CASSPLAGGTHSYNEQFF. CDR3 in DNA: TGTGCCAGCAGCCCTTTAGCGGGAGGAACACACTCCTACAATGAGCAGTTCTTC. This sequence joins TRBV7-9 and TRBJ2-1, with TRBD2 matching over 10 bases. The trim removed 5 bases at V and 0 bases at J, leaving 10 bases unmatched. The CDR3 has 18 amino acids. The germline V gene has CDR1 SEHNR and CDR2 FQNEAQ (reference sequence).

This clonotype was recorded many times. The chain's CDR3 is CSARPRYEQYF. The CDR3 DNA is TGCAGTGCTAGGCCTAGATACGAGCAGTACTTC. The rearrangement links TRBV20-1 to TRBJ2-7; D call uncertain. Germline-derived CDR1 and CDR2 are DFQATT and SNEGSKA (reference sequence). The CDR3 sequence is 11 residues long. V lost 3 bases to trimming and J lost 4 bases, with 7 bases between them.